The clone carrying this T cell receptor (beta chain) was counted only a few times. Its antigen is unknown. Each CDR3 protein gets one entry after TCRdb re-called the RT-PCR reads with MiXCR. The table has 450,000 to 700,000 distinct CDR3 sequences, approximately 14% seen once. The data were taken from a study of response to subunit inactivated influenza vaccine. Whole-study findings and limits: The authors put forward the suggestion that each seasonal influenza vaccination may bring in only a limited number of new T cells.

Germline CDR1 SGHRS, CDR2 YFSETQ. The CDR3 runs to 15 residues. V was trimmed by 4 bases and J by 3 bases, leaving 14 bases between them. V gene TRBV5-1 combines with J gene TRBJ2-1; D is unclear. The source of this sequence is a man aged 45-65 years who received an inactivated influenza vaccine. The sequenced sample was PBMCs from blood, obtained roughly 12 days after vaccination. CDR3 in amino acids: CASSLTAENYNEQFF. For the CDR3, the DNA is TGCGCCAGCAGCCTTACGGCAGAGAACTACAATGAGCAGTTCTTC.